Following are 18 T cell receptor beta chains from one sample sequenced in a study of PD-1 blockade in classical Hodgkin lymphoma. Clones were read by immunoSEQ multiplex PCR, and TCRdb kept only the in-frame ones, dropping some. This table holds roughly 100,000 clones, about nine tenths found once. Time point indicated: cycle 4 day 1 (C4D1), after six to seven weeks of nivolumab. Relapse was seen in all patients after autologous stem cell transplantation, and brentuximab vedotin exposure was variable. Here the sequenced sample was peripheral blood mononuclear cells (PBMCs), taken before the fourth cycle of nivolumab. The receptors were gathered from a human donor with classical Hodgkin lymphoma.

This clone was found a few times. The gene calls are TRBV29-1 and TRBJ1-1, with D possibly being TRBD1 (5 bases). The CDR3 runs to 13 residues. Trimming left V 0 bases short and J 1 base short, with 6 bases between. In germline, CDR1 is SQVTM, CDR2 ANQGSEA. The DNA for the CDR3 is TGCAGCGTTGAAGATGGGGCGAACACTGAAGCTTTCTTT. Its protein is CSVEDGANTEAFF.

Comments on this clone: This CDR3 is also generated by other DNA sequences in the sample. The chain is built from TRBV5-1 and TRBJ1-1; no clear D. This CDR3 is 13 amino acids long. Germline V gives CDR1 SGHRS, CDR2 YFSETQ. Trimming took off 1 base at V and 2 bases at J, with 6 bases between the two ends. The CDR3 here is CASSLTANTEAFF. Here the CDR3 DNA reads TGCGCCAGCAGCTTGACGGCAAACACTGAAGCTTTCTTT.

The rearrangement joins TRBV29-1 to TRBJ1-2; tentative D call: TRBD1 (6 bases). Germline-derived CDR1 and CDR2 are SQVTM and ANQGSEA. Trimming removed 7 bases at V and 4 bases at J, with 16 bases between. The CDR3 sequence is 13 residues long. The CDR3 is CSAGRGLLYGYTF. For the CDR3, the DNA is TGCAGCGCCGGCAGGGGCCTCCTCTATGGCTACACCTTC.

CDR3 protein: CATSRVGAGGGTDTQYF. DNA of the CDR3: TGTGCCACCAGCAGAGTCGGAGCAGGAGGCGGCACAGATACGCAGTATTTT. This chain connects TRBV15 to TRBJ2-3; TRBD2 might be the D (5 bases). Trimming pared 1 base from V and 1 base from J, leaving 15 bases between. The germline gives CDR1 LNHNV, CDR2 YYDKDF (reference sequence). The length of the CDR3 is 17 residues.

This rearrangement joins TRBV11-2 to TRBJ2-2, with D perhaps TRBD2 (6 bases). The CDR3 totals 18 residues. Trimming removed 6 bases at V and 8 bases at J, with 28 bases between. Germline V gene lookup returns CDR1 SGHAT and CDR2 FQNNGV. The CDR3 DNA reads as TGTGCCAGCAGGCGTGAGGGAGGTTGGCCGTCGGCGGCTGGGGAGCTGTTTTTT. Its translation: CASRREGGWPSAAGELFF. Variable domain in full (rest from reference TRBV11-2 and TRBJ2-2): EAGVAQSPRYKIIEKRQSVAFWCNPISGHATLYWYQQILGQGPKLLIQFQNNGVVDDSQLPKDRFSAERLKGVDSTLKIQPAKLEDSAVYLCASRREGGWPSAAGELFFGEGSRLTVL.

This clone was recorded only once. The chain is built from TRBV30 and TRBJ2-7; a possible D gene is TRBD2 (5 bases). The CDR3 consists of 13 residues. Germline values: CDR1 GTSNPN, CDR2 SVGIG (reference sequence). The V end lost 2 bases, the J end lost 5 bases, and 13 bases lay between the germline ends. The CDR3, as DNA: TGTGCCTGGAGTCCAAGCGGAGTTGACGAGCAGTACTTC. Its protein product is CAWSPSGVDEQYF.

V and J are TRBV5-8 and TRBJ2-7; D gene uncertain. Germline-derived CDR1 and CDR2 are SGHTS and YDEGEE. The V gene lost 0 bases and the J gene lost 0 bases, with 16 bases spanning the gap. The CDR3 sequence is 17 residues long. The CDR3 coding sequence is TGTGCCAGCAGCTTGGCCGCTGGGCCGAAATACTCCTACGAGCAGTACTTC. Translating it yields CASSLAAGPKYSYEQYF.

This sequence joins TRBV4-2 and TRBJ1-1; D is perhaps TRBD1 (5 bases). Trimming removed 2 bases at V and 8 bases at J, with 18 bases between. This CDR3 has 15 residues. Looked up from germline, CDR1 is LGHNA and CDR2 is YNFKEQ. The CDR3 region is CASSQRQGGEGEAFF. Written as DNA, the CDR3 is TGTGCCAGCAGCCAACGGCAGGGCGGGGAGGGCGAAGCTTTCTTT.

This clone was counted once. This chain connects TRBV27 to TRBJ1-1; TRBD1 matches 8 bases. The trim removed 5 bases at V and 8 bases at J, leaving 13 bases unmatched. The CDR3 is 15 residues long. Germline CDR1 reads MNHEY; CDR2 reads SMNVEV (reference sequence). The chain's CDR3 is CASSPLDRGGSEAFF. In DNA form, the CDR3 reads TGTGCCAGCAGTCCCCTTGACAGGGGAGGTTCCGAAGCTTTCTTT.

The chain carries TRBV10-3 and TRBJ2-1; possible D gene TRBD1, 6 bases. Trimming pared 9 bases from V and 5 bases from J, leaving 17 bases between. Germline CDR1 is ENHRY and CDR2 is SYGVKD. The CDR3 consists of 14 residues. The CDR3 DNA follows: TGTGCCATGGGAAACAGGGCATGGAACAATGAGCAGTTCTTC. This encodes CAMGNRAWNNEQFF.

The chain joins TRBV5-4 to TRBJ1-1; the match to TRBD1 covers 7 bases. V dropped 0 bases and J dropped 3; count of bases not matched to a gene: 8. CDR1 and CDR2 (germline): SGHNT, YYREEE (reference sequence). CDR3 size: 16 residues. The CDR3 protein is CASSLGQGACDTEAFF. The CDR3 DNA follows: TGTGCCAGCAGCTTGGGACAGGGAGCGTGTGACACTGAAGCTTTCTTT. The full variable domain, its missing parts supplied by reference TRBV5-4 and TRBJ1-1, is ETGVTQSPTHLIKTRGQQVTLRCSSQSGHNTVSWYQQALGQGPQFIFQYYREEENGRGNFPPRFSGLQFPNYSSELNVNALELDDSALYLCASSLGQGACDTEAFFGQGTRLTVV.

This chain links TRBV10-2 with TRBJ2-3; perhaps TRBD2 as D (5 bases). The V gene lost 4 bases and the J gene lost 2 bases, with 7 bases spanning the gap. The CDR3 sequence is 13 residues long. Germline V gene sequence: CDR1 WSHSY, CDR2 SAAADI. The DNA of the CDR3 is TGCGCCAGCAGTGCGCGGGCCACAGATACGCAGTATTTT. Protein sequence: CASSARATDTQYF.

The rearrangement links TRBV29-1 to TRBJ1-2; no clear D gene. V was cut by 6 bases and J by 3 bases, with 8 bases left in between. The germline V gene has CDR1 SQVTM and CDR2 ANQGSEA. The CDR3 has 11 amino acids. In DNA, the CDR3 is TGCAGCGTCGCGGCGGACTATGGCTACACCTTC. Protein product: CSVAADYGYTF.

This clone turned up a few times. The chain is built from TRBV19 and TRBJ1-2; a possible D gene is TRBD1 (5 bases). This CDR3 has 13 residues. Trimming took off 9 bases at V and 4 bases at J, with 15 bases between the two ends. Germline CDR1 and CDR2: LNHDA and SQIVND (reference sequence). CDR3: CASGAGPTYGYTF. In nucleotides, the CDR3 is TGTGCCAGCGGCGCAGGGCCCACCTATGGCTACACCTTC.

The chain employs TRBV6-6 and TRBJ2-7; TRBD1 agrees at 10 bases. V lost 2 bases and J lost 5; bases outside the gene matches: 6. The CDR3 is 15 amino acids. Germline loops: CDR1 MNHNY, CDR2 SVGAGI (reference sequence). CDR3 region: CASSYPGDRGHEQYF. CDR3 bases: TGTGCCAGCAGTTACCCTGGGGACAGGGGCCACGAGCAGTACTTC.

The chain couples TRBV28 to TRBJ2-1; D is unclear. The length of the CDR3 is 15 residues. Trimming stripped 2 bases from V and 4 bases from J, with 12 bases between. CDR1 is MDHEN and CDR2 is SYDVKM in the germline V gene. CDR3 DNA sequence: TGTGCCAGCAGTTTAGAGGCGGAATCTTACAATGAGCAGTTCTTC. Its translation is CASSLEAESYNEQFF.

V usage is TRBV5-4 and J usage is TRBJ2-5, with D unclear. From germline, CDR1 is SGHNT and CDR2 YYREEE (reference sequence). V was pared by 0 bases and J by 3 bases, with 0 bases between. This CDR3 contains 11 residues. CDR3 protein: CASSLEETQYF. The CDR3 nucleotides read TGTGCCAGCAGCTTGGAAGAGACCCAGTACTTC. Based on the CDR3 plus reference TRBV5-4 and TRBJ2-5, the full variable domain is ETGVTQSPTHLIKTRGQQVTLRCSSQSGHNTVSWYQQALGQGPQFIFQYYREEENGRGNFPPRFSGLQFPNYSSELNVNALELDDSALYLCASSLEETQYFGPGTRLLVL.

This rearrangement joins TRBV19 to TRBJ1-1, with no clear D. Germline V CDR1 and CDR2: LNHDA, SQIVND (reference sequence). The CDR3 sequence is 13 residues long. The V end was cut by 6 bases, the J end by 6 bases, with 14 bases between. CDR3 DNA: TGTGCCAGTAGCCGGACGGGTAGGGCTGAAGCTTTCTTT. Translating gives CASSRTGRAEAFF.